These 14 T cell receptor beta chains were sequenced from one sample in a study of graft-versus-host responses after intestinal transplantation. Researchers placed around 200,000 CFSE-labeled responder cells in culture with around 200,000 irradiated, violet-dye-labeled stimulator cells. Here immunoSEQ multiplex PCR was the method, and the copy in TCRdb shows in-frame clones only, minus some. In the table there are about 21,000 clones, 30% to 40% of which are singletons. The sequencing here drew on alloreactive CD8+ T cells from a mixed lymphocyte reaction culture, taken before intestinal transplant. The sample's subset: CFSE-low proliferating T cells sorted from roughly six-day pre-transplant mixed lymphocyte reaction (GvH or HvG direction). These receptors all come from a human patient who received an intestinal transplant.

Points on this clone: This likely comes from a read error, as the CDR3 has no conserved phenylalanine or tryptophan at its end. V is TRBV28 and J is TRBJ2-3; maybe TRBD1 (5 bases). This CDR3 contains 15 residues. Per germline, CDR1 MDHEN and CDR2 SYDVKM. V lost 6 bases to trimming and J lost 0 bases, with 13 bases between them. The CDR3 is CASSSDISSTDTQYL. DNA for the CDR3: TGTGCCAGCAGCTCGGACATCTCTAGCACAGATACGCAGTATCTT.

CDR3 sequence reads: CSVRGGGYQETQYF. For the CDR3, the DNA is TGCAGCGTCCGGGGCGGGGGCTACCAAGAGACCCAGTACTTC. The V and J genes are TRBV29-1 and TRBJ2-5; TRBD2 might be the D (7 bases). Germline-derived CDR1 and CDR2 are SQVTM and ANQGSEA. The V gene lost 6 bases and the J gene lost 0 bases, with 14 bases spanning the gap. There are 14 residues in the CDR3.

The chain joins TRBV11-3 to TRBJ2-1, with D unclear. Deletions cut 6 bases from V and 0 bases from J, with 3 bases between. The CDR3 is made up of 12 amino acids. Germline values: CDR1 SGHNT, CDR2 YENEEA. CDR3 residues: CASSYSYNEQFF. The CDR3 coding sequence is TGTGCCAGCAGTTACTCCTACAATGAGCAGTTCTTC.

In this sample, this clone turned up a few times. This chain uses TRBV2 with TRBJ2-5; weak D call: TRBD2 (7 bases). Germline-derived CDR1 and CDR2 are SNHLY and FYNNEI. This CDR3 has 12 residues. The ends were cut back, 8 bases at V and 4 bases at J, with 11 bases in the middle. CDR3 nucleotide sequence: TGTGCCAGCGGGGGGGCGGGAGAGACCCAGTACTTC. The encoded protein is CASGGAGETQYF. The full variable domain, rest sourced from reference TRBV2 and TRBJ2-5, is EPEVTQTPSHQVTQMGQEVILRCVPISNHLYFYWYRQILGQKVEFLVSFYNNEISEKSEIFDDQFSVERPDGSNFTLKIRSTKLEDSAMYFCASGGAGETQYFGPGTRLLVL.

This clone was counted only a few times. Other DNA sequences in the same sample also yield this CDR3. The DNA of the CDR3 is TGTGCCAGCAGTTACAGGGGCGATCAGCCCCAGCATTTT. It is translated as CASSYRGDQPQHF. V is TRBV6-6 and J is TRBJ1-5; D is perhaps TRBD1 (5 bases). V was clipped by 2 bases and J by 5 bases, with 7 bases between them. This CDR3 comprises 13 residues. CDR1 is MNHNY, CDR2 SVGAGI, per germline (reference sequence).

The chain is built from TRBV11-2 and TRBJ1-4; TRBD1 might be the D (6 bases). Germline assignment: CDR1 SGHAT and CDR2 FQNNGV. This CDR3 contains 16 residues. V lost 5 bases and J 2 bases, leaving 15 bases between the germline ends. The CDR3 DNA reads TGTGCCAGCAGCCTAGGACAGTTTGCTACTAATGAAAAACTGTTTTTT. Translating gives CASSLGQFATNEKLFF.

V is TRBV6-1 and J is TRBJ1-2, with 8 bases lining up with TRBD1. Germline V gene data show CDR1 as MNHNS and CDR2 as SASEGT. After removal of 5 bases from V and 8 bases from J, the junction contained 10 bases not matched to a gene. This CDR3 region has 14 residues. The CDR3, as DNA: TGTGCCAGCAGTCGCCATTGGACAGGGAGGGGCTACACCTTC. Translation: CASSRHWTGRGYTF.

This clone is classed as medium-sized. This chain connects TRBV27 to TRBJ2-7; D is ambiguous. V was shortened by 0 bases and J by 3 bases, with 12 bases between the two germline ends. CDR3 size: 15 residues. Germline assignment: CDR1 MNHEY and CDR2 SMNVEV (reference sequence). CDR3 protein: CASSLSGLGYYEQYF. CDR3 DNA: TGTGCCAGCAGTTTATCTGGGCTGGGGTACTACGAGCAGTACTTC.

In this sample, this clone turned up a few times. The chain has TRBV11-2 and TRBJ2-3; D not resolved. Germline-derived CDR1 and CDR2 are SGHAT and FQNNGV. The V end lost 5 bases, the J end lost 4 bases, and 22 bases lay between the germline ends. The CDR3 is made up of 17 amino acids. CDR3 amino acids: CASSQHGVGPSPDTQYF. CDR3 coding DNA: TGTGCCAGCAGCCAACATGGGGTGGGTCCCTCCCCAGATACGCAGTATTTT.

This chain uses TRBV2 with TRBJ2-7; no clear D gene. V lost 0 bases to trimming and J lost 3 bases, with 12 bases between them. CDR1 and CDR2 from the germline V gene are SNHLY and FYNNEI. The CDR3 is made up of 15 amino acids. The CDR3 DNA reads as TGTGCCAGCAGTGAAGCGCGTCACAGCTACTACGAGCAGTACTTC. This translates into CASSEARHSYYEQYF.

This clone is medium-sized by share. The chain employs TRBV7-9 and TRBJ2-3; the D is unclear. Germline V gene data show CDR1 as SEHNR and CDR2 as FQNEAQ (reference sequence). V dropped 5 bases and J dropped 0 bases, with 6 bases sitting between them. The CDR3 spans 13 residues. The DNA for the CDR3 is TGTGCCAGCAGCCCGACTAGCACAGATACGCAGTATTTT. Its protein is CASSPTSTDTQYF.

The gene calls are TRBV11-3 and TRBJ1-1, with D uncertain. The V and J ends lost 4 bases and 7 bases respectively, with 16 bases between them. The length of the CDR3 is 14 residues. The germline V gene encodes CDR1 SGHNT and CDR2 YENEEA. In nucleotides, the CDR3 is TGTGCCAGCAGCTATCGACCCCCGGCGGATGAAGCTTTCTTT. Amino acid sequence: CASSYRPPADEAFF.

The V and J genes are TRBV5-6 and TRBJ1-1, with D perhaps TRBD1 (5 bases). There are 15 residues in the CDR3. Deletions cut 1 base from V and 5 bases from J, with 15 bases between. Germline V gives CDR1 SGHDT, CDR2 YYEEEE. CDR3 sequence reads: CASSLYMGGWTEAFF. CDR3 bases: TGTGCCAGCAGCTTGTATATGGGGGGTTGGACTGAAGCTTTCTTT.

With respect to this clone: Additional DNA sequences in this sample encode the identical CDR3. The CDR3 reads CASSQDLGATRIHEQYF. The DNA of the CDR3 is TGTGCCAGCAGCCAAGATCTGGGGGCGACTAGAATCCACGAGCAGTACTTC. The V gene is TRBV4-2, the J gene TRBJ2-7; D may be TRBD1 or TRBD2 (6 bases each). V shed 0 bases and J shed 5 bases, with 20 bases lying between them. The CDR3 has 17 residues. In germline, CDR1 is LGHNA, CDR2 YNFKEQ.